This entry lists 14 T cell receptor beta chains sequenced from one sample in a study of CD8 T cell repertoires and HIV-1 epitope variants. The table came from immunoSEQ multiplex PCR; TCRdb's copy has only in-frame clones and leaves some out. Of some 4,500 clones detected, approximately 71% appear once; the ten largest clones hold 35% to 50%. These receptors' antigens are unknown. The sequencing sample was made of cultured CD8+ T cells derived from PBMCs. The receptor set was obtained from a male donor with HIV.

The V call is TRBV10-1, the J call TRBJ2-5; 11 bases are a match to TRBD2. The DNA end favors TRBJ2-7, so the J call may be wrong. Germline-derived CDR1 and CDR2 are WNHNN and SYGVQD (reference sequence). This CDR3 is 15 amino acids long. The CDR3 DNA reads as TGCGCCAGCAGTGAACTAGCGGGAGTCTCCTACGAGCAGTACTTC. Its protein product is CASSELAGVSYEQYF.

This chain joins TRBV9 and TRBJ2-1; 14 nucleotides match TRBD2. The CDR3 has 17 residues. Germline V lookup: CDR1 SGDLS, CDR2 YYNGEE. V lost 0 bases and J lost 4; bases outside the gene matches: 3. The CDR3 nucleotides read TGTGCCAGCAGCGTAGAGGGACTAGCGGGGGAATACAATGAGCAGTTCTTC. This sequence encodes CASSVEGLAGEYNEQFF.

This clone is labeled large (0.1 to 1%). This chain connects TRBV27 to TRBJ2-7, with a weak D call TRBD1 (6 bases). The CDR3 consists of 16 residues. V lost 0 bases and J 0 bases, leaving 12 bases between the germline ends. Germline V gene data show CDR1 as MNHEY and CDR2 as SMNVEV (reference sequence). CDR3 loop: CASSLSQGTLSYEQYF. CDR3 bases: TGTGCCAGCAGTTTATCACAGGGAACCCTCTCCTACGAGCAGTACTTC.

This chain uses TRBV7-2 with TRBJ2-1; D unclear. V was shortened by 2 bases and J by 2 bases, with 7 bases between the two germline ends. Germline loops: CDR1 SGHTA, CDR2 FQGNSA. This CDR3 region has 14 residues. The CDR3 spells CASSLYGPYNEQFF. CDR3 coding DNA: TGTGCCAGCAGCTTATACGGGCCCTACAATGAGCAGTTCTTC.

The gene calls are TRBV13 and TRBJ2-2; either TRBD1 or TRBD2 may fit D (5 bases each). This CDR3 spans 16 amino acids. The germline V and J ends were trimmed by 4 bases and 8 bases, with 20 bases remaining between them. The germline V gene has CDR1 PRHDT and CDR2 FYEKMQ (reference sequence). The CDR3 bases are TGTGCCAGCAGCTCCGCGGAATGGGGGATTTTAGGGGAGCTGTTTTTT. This codes for CASSSAEWGILGELFF. Based on the CDR3 plus reference TRBV13 and TRBJ2-2, the full variable domain is AAGVIQSPRHLIKEKRETATLKCYPIPRHDTVYWYQQGPGQDPQFLISFYEKMQSDKGSIPDRFSAQQFSDYHSELNMSSLELGDSALYFCASSSAEWGILGELFFGEGSRLTVL.

This rearrangement joins TRBV27 to TRBJ2-1, with 7 positions matching TRBD2. The V segment lost 0 bases and the J segment 6 bases; nucleotides outside the gene matches: 8. CDR3 length: 16 residues. CDR1 and CDR2 (germline): MNHEY, SMNVEV (reference sequence). The CDR3 reads CASSLSTLSGGNEQFF. In DNA, the CDR3 is TGTGCCAGCAGTTTATCCACCCTATCGGGGGGCAATGAGCAGTTCTTC.

The chain has TRBV19 and TRBJ2-7; D is perhaps TRBD1 (5 bases). V gave up 5 bases and J gave up 3 bases, with 8 bases separating them. The CDR3 runs to 12 residues. Germline loops: CDR1 LNHDA, CDR2 SQIVND (reference sequence). CDR3 sequence: CASSDSSYEQYF. CDR3 in DNA: TGTGCCAGTAGTGACAGCAGCTACGAGCAGTACTTC.

J is TRBJ2-3 and V is TRBV9; D may be TRBD2 (5 bases). The CDR3 runs 15 residues. Trimming removed 2 bases at V and 0 bases at J, with 10 bases between. Germline assignment: CDR1 SGDLS and CDR2 YYNGEE. CDR3 DNA sequence: TGTGCCAGCAGCGTGGGCGGGCCTAGCACAGATACGCAGTATTTT. Residues: CASSVGGPSTDTQYF.

This chain links TRBV11-2 with TRBJ2-7, with 9 positions matching TRBD1. V lost 1 base, J lost 2 bases, and 9 bases stayed unmatched. Germline V CDR1 and CDR2: SGHAT, FQNNGV. The CDR3 loop spans 17 amino acids. In DNA, the CDR3 is TGTGCCAGCAGCTTAGCCCCGGGACAGGGAGTCCCCTACGAGCAGTACTTC. This translates into CASSLAPGQGVPYEQYF.

This clone was recorded a few times. J is TRBJ1-1 and V is TRBV7-9, with D unclear. From germline, CDR1 is SEHNR and CDR2 FQNEAQ (reference sequence). The V end was cut by 2 bases, the J end by 2 bases, with 9 bases between. The CDR3 is 14 residues long. The CDR3 nucleotides are TGTGCCAGCAGCTTACCAGGACCTAACACTGAAGCTTTCTTT. This sequence encodes CASSLPGPNTEAFF.

The rearrangement links TRBV6-5 to TRBJ1-2; D is possibly TRBD1 (6 bases). Looked up from germline, CDR1 is MNHEY and CDR2 is SVGAGI. V was clipped by 9 bases and J by 8 bases, with 22 bases between them. This CDR3 is 14 amino acids long. CDR3 nucleotide sequence: TGTGCCAGTGGGCCAAAGGGGGGCCCGAGAGGCTACACCTTC. Its protein product is CASGPKGGPRGYTF.

There are a few counts of this clone. V gene TRBV30 combines with J gene TRBJ1-1; TRBD1 matches at 9 bases. V shed 1 base and J 1 base; nucleotides not matched to a gene: 4. CDR1 GTSNPN and CDR2 SVGIG come from the germline V gene (reference sequence). The length of the CDR3 is 15 residues. CDR3 nucleotides: TGTGCCTGGAGTGAGTGGGGACAGGGGAACACTGAAGCTTTCTTT. Encoded protein: CAWSEWGQGNTEAFF.

This chain uses TRBV9 with TRBJ2-7; no clear D gene. The CDR3 covers 13 residues. Germline CDR1 and CDR2: SGDLS and YYNGEE. V was shortened by 0 bases and J by 3 bases, with 7 bases between the two germline ends. The chain's CDR3 is CASSVDLDYEQYF. Here the CDR3 DNA reads TGTGCCAGCAGCGTAGATTTGGACTACGAGCAGTACTTC.

The chain has TRBV19 and TRBJ1-2, with 7 bases matching TRBD1. Trimming at V came to 3 bases and at J to 2 bases, leaving 3 bases not matched to a gene. The CDR3 is 14 residues long. CDR1 and CDR2 from the germline V gene are LNHDA and SQIVND (reference sequence). CDR3 protein: CASSMSRGNYGYTF. CDR3 coding DNA: TGTGCCAGTAGTATGTCCAGGGGGAACTATGGCTACACCTTC.